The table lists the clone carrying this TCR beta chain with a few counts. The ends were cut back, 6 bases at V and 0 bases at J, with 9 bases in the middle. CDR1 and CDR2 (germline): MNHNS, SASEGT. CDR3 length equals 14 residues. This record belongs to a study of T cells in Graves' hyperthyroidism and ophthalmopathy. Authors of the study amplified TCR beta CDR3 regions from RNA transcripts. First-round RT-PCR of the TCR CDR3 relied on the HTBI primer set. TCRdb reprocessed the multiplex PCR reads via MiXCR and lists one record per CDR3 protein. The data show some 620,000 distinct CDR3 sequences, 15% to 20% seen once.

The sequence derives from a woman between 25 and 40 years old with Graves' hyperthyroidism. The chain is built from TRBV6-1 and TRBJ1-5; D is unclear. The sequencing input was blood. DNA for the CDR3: TGTGCCAGCAGGGGAGGCTTTAGCAATCAGCCCCAGCATTTT. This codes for CASRGGFSNQPQHF.